This entry concerns a single T cell receptor (beta chain). Its antigen is still unknown. These data belong to a study of Ad26.COV2.S vaccination and SARS-CoV-2 variants. Across the whole study: Intramuscularly, Ad26.COV2.S was given either once or twice, 56 days apart.

Trimming stripped 4 bases from V and 5 bases from J, with 20 bases between. CDR1 is LNHDA, CDR2 SQIVND, per germline (reference sequence). The CDR3 length is 16 residues. Using immunoSEQ multiplex PCR, the repertoire was profiled, and TCRdb retains in-frame clones only, with some absent. The sample lists about 410,000 clones; 70% to 90% were seen once. Treatment in this sample: about 20 received Ad26.COV2.S at low or high dose, single or two shots; 5 received placebo; per-sample allocation not given. Samples came from day 63 after the first vaccine or placebo injection. Findings and limits, study-wide: Non-spike TCR breadth showed similarity between vaccine and placebo recipients.

The chain combines TRBV19 with TRBJ1-2; no definite D call. The receptor was derived from a person between 18 and 65 years old who received the Ad26.COV2.S COVID-19 vaccine or a placebo. The sequencing here drew on peripheral blood, taken in a trial of Ad26.COV2.S vaccine versus placebo. The CDR3 loop reads CASSNPGLEFSYGYTF. In DNA form, the CDR3 reads TGTGCCAGTAGTAACCCGGGTCTCGAATTCTCGTATGGCTACACCTTC.